This is a list of T cell receptor beta chains from one sample in a study of T cells in tuberculosis. The protocol was immunoSEQ multiplex PCR, while the TCRdb copy is restricted to in-frame clones and leaves out a portion. The data show 25,000 to 40,000 clones, roughly 90% seen once. The sequenced sample consisted of PBMCs. The source is a donor between 10 and 35 years old with latent tuberculosis or without tuberculosis infection. Some clones in this sample may be carry-over from other donors' samples. Each CDR3 is given with its conserved first and last residue. The D gene is left open where the match is weak. The size field is filled for only some rows; it gives once, few, many or a size class.

V gene	D gene	J gene	CDR3 length	clone size	CDR3 protein	CDR3 DNA
TRBV7-9	TRBD1	TRBJ1-2	15	.	CASSSGTGSPYGYTF	TGTGCCAGCAGCTCCGGGACAGGCTCCCCCTATGGCTACACCTTC
TRBV29-1	.	TRBJ2-2	15	.	CSVGGGTANTGELFF	TGCAGCGTTGGCGGGGGGACAGCGAACACCGGGGAGCTGTTTTTT
TRBV6-1	.	TRBJ2-2	13	.	CASRQMGRGELFF	TGTGCCAGCAGACAGATGGGGCGAGGGGAGCTGTTTTTT
TRBV25-1	.	TRBJ2-2	13	.	CASSDAQRGELFF	TGTGCCAGCAGTGATGCTCAGCGCGGGGAGCTGTTTTTT
TRBV29-1	.	TRBJ2-7	14	once	CSVDVKGDRYEQYF	TGCAGCGTTGATGTTAAGGGGGATCGCTACGAGCAGTACTTC
TRBV13	.	TRBJ2-1	16	.	CASSFLTGGDYNEQFF	TGTGCCAGCAGCTTTCTCACAGGGGGGGACTACAATGAGCAGTTCTTC
TRBV25-1	.	TRBJ1-1	14	.	CASRRPGLNTEAFF	TGTGCCAGCAGACGACCAGGGTTGAACACTGAAGCTTTCTTT
TRBV11-2	.	TRBJ2-1	14	.	CASSLDPRGNEQFF	TGTGCCAGCAGCTTAGATCCGCGAGGGAATGAGCAGTTCTTC
TRBV19	.	TRBJ1-2	15	.	CASSIRGEVHYGYTF	TGTGCCAGTAGTATACGGGGGGAAGTACACTATGGCTACACCTTC
TRBV6-5	.	TRBJ1-1	13	.	CASHFTGNTEAFF	TGTGCCAGCCACTTCACAGGGAACACTGAAGCTTTCTTT
TRBV6-5	.	TRBJ1-2	15	.	CASSPTRTANYGYTF	TGTGCCAGCAGTCCGACAAGGACAGCTAACTATGGCTACACCTTC
TRBV7-2	TRBD1	TRBJ1-5	16	once	CASSLGRTGTGQPQHF	TGTGCCAGCAGCTTAGGCAGGACAGGGACGGGGCAGCCCCAGCATTTT
TRBV5-6	.	TRBJ1-4	14	.	CASSFGSYGEKLFF	TGTGCCAGCAGCTTCGGTAGCTACGGTGAAAAACTGTTTTTT
TRBV19	.	TRBJ1-4	13	.	CASSIAGNEKLFF	TGTGCCAGTAGTATAGCGGGGAATGAAAAACTGTTTTTT
TRBV27	TRBD1	TRBJ1-2	13	.	CASSLQGASGYTF	TGTGCCAGCAGCCTACAGGGGGCGAGTGGCTACACCTTC
TRBV5-5	.	TRBJ1-1	16	.	CASSLGSGGLGTEAFF	TGTGCCAGCAGCTTGGGGAGCGGGGGCCTGGGCACTGAAGCTTTCTTT